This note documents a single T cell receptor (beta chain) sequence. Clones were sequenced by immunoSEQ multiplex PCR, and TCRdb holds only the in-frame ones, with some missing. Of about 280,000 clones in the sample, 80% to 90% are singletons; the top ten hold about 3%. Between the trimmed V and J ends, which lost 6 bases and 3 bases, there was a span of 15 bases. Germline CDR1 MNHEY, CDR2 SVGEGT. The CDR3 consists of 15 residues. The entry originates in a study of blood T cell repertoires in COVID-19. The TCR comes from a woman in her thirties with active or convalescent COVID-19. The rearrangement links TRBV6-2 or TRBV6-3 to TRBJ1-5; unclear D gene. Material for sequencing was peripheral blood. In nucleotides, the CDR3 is TGTGCCAGCAGCCCCATGCGGGCGAACAATCAGCCCCAGCATTTT. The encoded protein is CASSPMRANNQPQHF.